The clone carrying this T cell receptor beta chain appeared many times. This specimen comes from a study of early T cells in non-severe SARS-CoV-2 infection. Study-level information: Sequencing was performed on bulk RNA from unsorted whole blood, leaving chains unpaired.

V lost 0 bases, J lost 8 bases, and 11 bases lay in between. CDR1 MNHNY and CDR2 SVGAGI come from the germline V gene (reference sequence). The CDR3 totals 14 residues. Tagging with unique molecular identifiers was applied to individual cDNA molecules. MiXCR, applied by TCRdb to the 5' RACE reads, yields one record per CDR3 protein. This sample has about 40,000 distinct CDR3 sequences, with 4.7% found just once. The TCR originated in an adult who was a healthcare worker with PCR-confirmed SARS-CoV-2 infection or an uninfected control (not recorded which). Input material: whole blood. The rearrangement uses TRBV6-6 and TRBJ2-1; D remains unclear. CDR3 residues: CASSYSSEAYEQFF. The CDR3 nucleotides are TGTGCCAGCAGTTACTCCTCTGAAGCCTATGAGCAGTTCTTC.